The clone carrying this TCR beta chain was counted a few times. The data are from a study of human T cells and chemical hapten exposure. TCRdb used MiXCR to reprocess the RACE reads, holding one entry per CDR3 protein. The sample has nearly 85,000 distinct CDR3 sequences; 9.5% to 13% are singletons. This CDR3 has 16 amino acids. V lost 2 bases and J 11 bases, leaving 19 bases between the germline ends. Germline V gene data show CDR1 as SGHAT and CDR2 as FQNNGV. Time point of the sample: patch test 2, 6 weeks after DPC sensitization. Specified treatment: therapeutic diphenylcyclopropenone sensitization with weekly scalp DPC.

Material: whole blood, obtained in connection with sensitization to the hapten diphenylcyclopropenone (DPC). The chain recombines TRBV11-2 with TRBJ1-6; D is unresolved. The TCR comes from a man between 18 and 29 years old with alopecia areata. Some clones in this sample may be carry-over from other donors' samples. The CDR3 sequence is CASSLSASRQRPPLHF. CDR3 in DNA: TGTGCCAGCAGCTTATCGGCGAGCCGCCAGCGTCCACCCCTCCACTTT.